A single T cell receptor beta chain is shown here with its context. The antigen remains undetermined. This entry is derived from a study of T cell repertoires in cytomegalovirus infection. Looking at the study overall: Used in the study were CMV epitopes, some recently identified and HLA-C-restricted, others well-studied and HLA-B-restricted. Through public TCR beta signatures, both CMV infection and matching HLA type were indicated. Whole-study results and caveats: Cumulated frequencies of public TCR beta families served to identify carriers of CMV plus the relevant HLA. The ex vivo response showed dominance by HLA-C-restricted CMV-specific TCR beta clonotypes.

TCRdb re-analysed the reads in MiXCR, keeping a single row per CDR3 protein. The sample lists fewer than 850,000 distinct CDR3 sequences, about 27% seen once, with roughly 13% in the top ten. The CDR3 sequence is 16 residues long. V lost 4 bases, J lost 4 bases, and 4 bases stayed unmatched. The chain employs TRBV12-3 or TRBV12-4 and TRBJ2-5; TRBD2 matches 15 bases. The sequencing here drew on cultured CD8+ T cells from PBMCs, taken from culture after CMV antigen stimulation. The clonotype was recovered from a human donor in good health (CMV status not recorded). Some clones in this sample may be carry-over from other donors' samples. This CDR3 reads CASSYPGLAGGETQYF. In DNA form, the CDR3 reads TGTGCCAGCAGTTATCCGGGACTAGCGGGGGGAGAGACCCAGTACTTC.